Listed below are T cell receptor beta chains from one sample, sequenced in a study of blood T cell repertoires in COVID-19. Clones were read by immunoSEQ multiplex PCR, and TCRdb kept only the in-frame ones, dropping some. The table has hundreds of thousands of clones, around 90% seen once. Specimen: peripheral blood. The source of these receptors is a man between 60 and 70 years old who had recovered from COVID-19. Each CDR3 is given with its conserved first and last residue. A D gene is named only where the DNA matches it firmly. A clone size is listed for some rows: how often the clone was seen (once, few, many), or a class if it is expanded.

j_call clone_size d_call v_call cdr3_nt cdr3_aa
TRBJ1-1 few - TRBV12-5 TGTGCTAGTGGTTTGGTAGCGGGCTTAAACACTGAAGCTTTCTTT CASGLVAGLNTEAFF
TRBJ2-6 - TRBD1 TRBV2 TGTGCCAGCGGAGAGGACAGGGCCTCTGGGGCCAACGTCCTGACTTTC CASGEDRASGANVLTF
TRBJ1-2 - - TRBV24-1 TGTGCCACCAGTCAAAAGGGGAACTATGGCTACACCTTC CATSQKGNYGYTF
TRBJ1-2 - - TRBV7-8 TGTGCCAGCAGCTTAGACGCCCGGGGGGTCTATGGCTACACCTTC CASSLDARGVYGYTF
TRBJ1-1 - - TRBV28 TGTGCCAGCAGTTTAAAGGCAGGGAACACTGAAGCTTTCTTT CASSLKAGNTEAFF
TRBJ2-1 - TRBD2 TRBV5-1 TGCGCCAGCAGCGTCGGGACTAGTATCTTTGAGCAGTTCTTC CASSVGTSIFEQFF
TRBJ2-3 - TRBD2 TRBV2 TGTGCCAGCAGGCGACTAGCGGGGGGGAAAGATACGCAGTATTTT CASRRLAGGKDTQYF
TRBJ1-1 - - TRBV3-1/TRBV3-2 TGTGCCAGCAGCCAAGGCGGGGGCGTCAAAGCTTTCTTT CASSQGGGVKAFF
TRBJ2-1 - - TRBV7-9 TGTGCCAGCAGGGCGTCCGGGACAAGTAACTACAATGAGCAGTTCTTC CASRASGTSNYNEQFF
TRBJ2-2 once TRBD2 TRBV11-3 TGTGCCAGCAGCACGCGGACTAGCGGGGTCCTAACCGGGGAGCTGTTTTTT CASSTRTSGVLTGELFF
TRBJ1-2 - - TRBV28 TGTGCCAGCAGTACACAGGGAAGCTGGAACTATGGCTACACCTTC CASSTQGSWNYGYTF
TRBJ1-2 - - TRBV3-1/TRBV3-2 TGTGCCAGCAGCCAAGAAGAAGCCTATGGCTACACCTTC CASSQEEAYGYTF
TRBJ2-3 - TRBD2 TRBV7-6 TGTGCCAGCAGCCCCCGCCTAGCGGGAGGCGCAGATACGCAGTATTTT CASSPRLAGGADTQYF
TRBJ2-2 - - TRBV5-6 TGTGCCAGCAGCTTGCAGCCAGGGGCCAATTTTAGATTTTCCGGGGAGCTGTTTTTT CASSLQPGANFRFSGELFF
TRBJ2-2 - TRBD1 TRBV19 TGTGCCAGTAGTCTTACAGGGGCAGGCGGGGAGCTGTTTTTT CASSLTGAGGELFF
TRBJ2-1 - - TRBV6-2/TRBV6-3 TGTGCCAGCAGTTACTCTGGACGGGGGGCTGGTGAGCAGTTCTTC CASSYSGRGAGEQFF
TRBJ2-3 - TRBD1 TRBV5-4 TGTGCCAGCAGTCGCGGACAGGGGCAAGATACGCAGTATTTT CASSRGQGQDTQYF
TRBJ2-6 - TRBD1 TRBV25-1 TGTGCCAGCAGTGGGTGGACAGGGATTAGCTCTGGGGCCAACGTCCTGACTTTC CASSGWTGISSGANVLTF
TRBJ2-7 - - TRBV19 TGTGCCAGTACTAGGACATCTACCTCCTACGAGCAGTACTTC CASTRTSTSYEQYF
TRBJ2-1 - TRBD1 TRBV7-9 TGTGCCAGCAGTCCTCCGGGACAGGGGGCTGGGAATGAGCAGTTCTTC CASSPPGQGAGNEQFF
TRBJ1-5 - - TRBV28 TGTGCCAGCAGTAACATTCAGCCCCAGCATTTT CASSNIQPQHF
TRBJ2-7 - TRBD1 TRBV5-1 TGCGCCAGCAGCTTGGTCGGGACAGGGAACGAGCAGTACTTC CASSLVGTGNEQYF
TRBJ1-4 once - TRBV19 TGTGCCAGTAGTCCGACAGACAGAGAAAATGAAAAACTGTTTTTT CASSPTDRENEKLFF
TRBJ2-7 once - TRBV27 TGTGCCAGCAGTTCAGCGGGTAAGAGCTCCTACGAGCAGTACTTC CASSSAGKSSYEQYF
TRBJ2-1 - - TRBV6-5 TGTGCCAGACGGACATCCTCGAGCTCCTACAATGAGCAGTTCTTC CARRTSSSSYNEQFF
TRBJ2-3 few TRBD1 TRBV18 TGTGCCAGCTCATCGGGACAGGGATCTTCAGATACGCAGTATTTT CASSSGQGSSDTQYF
TRBJ2-3 - TRBD2 TRBV29-1 TGCAGCGGGTTGCGGGGGGGGATAACAGATACGCAGTATTTT CSGLRGGITDTQYF
TRBJ2-7 - TRBD1 TRBV7-4 TGTGCCAGACACAGGGGTTTCTACGAGCAGTACTTC CARHRGFYEQYF
TRBJ1-1 - - TRBV2 TGTGCCAGCACTCCCCGACTGTTGAACACTGAAGCTTTCTTT CASTPRLLNTEAFF
TRBJ2-7 - - TRBV7-2 TGTGCCAGCAGCTTTTTGACTGTTGGGAGCTCCTACGAGCAGTACTTC CASSFLTVGSSYEQYF
TRBJ2-7 - - TRBV12-3/TRBV12-4 - CASSFATGTKYF
TRBJ1-4 - - TRBV11-2 TGTGCCAGCAGCCAGTCTGGGGGGTTGGGAAAACTGTTTTTT CASSQSGGLGKLFF
TRBJ1-2 - - TRBV28 TGTGCCAGCAGTTCTCAGGGGTCCCCGGACTATGGCTACACCTTC CASSSQGSPDYGYTF
TRBJ2-6 - - TRBV5-4 TGTGCCAGCCAGGAGGTCTCTGGGGCCAACGTCCTGACTTTC CASQEVSGANVLTF
TRBJ2-5 - TRBD2 TRBV7-9 TGTGCCAGCAGCCCGGGGGGGACGCGTGGGACCCAGTACTTC CASSPGGTRGTQYF
TRBJ1-5 - - TRBV5-4 TGTGCCAGCAGCTCCAGGACAGTTCACAATCAGCCCCAGCATTTT CASSSRTVHNQPQHF
TRBJ2-1 - TRBD1 TRBV24-1 TGTGCCACCAGTGCCCCAGGGGGCTCCTACAATGAGCAGTTCTTC CATSAPGGSYNEQFF
TRBJ1-5 - TRBD1 TRBV7-8 TGTGCCAGCAGCTCTACTCCAGGGGGCAGAAATCAGCCCCAGCATTTT CASSSTPGGRNQPQHF
TRBJ2-2 - TRBD2 TRBV9 TGTGCCAGCAGCGTAGGCGGGGGGCGAAGCACCGGGGAGCTGTTTTTT CASSVGGGRSTGELFF
TRBJ2-1 - - TRBV5-1 TGCGCCAGCAGCATACCTCTAGCGCACAATGAGCAGTTCTTC CASSIPLAHNEQFF
TRBJ2-7 - TRBD2 TRBV19 TGTGCCAGTAGTAGCGGGAGTTCGACCTACGAGCAGTACTTC CASSSGSSTYEQYF